This T cell receptor (beta chain) was documented in a study of OX40 agonist ivuxolimab in advanced cancers. About the research overall: Hepatocellular carcinoma, melanoma, renal cell or head and neck cancer occurred in dose-escalation patients. Participants averaged roughly 60 years of age (range roughly 23 to 90) and were roughly 80% male. Of the participants, 40% had some prior anti-PD-1, anti-PD-L1 or anti-CTLA-4 therapy, which was allowed.

V dropped 3 bases and J dropped 6; count of bases not matched to a gene: 13. In germline, CDR1 is SGHRS, CDR2 YFSETQ. The CDR3 length is 16 residues. TCRdb's table, derived via immunoSEQ multiplex PCR, lists solely in-frame clones and lacks some. This repertoire shows approximately 98,000 clones, under 90% found once; its top ten account for 5.5%. J is TRBJ2-7 and V is TRBV5-1; 9 bases are shared with TRBD1. The clonotype comes from an adult with an advanced solid tumor such as melanoma, head and neck, liver or kidney cancer. This material consisted of CD4+ or CD8+ T cells sorted from blood, taken in a trial of the OX40 agonist ivuxolimab. The CDR3, as DNA: TGCGCCAGCAGCTCCACATCTCCCGGGACAGGGACCGAGCAGTACTTC. Its translation is CASSSTSPGTGTEQYF. Drawing the rest from reference TRBV5-1 and TRBJ2-7, the complete variable domain is KAGVTQTPRYLIKTRGQQVTLSCSPISGHRSVSWYQQTPGQGLQFLFEYFSETQRNKGNFPGRFSGRQFSNSRSEMNVSTLELGDSALYLCASSSTSPGTGTEQYFGPGTRLTVT.